Only one count was recorded for the clone carrying this TCR beta chain. The sample belongs to a study of blood T cell repertoires in COVID-19. The wider study: Collection of acute and convalescent COVID-19 samples took place in the United States, Italy and Spain. The cDNA or gDNA used as material had been derived from T cells, B-cell-depleted T cells, or PBMCs.

Authors' processing steps: For nucleated cells, counts were estimated from reference gene primer amplification. This table comes from immunoSEQ multiplex PCR, and its TCRdb copy is limited to in-frame clones, with some not included. The DNA was the basis for D and trimming; V, J and clone size are from that table. This repertoire shows 60,000 to 75,000 clones, just over 90% found once; its top ten account for 1.5% to 2%. This TCR derives from a human donor in a cohort sampled during active COVID-19. The sample was peripheral blood.

CDR3 sequence (DNA): TGTGCCAGCAGCTTGGCCGGTCCTAGGCCTGAAGCTTTCTTT. It yields the protein CASSLAGPRPEAFF. The rearrangement uses TRBV5-6 and TRBJ1-1; D remains unclear. The germline V gene has CDR1 SGHDT and CDR2 YYEEEE. Trimming removed 0 bases from V and 6 bases from J, with 12 bases in between. This CDR3 contains 14 residues.